Below are 14 T cell receptor beta chains sequenced from a single sample in a study of CD8+CD57+ T cells in acquired aplastic anemia (dated 2018 in TCRdb). Sequenced using an Illumina HiSeq 2000. Genomic DNA served as template for TCR beta VDJ combination and CDR3 sequence profiling. TCRdb reran the public reads through fastp at Q25 and MiXCR, keeping productive beta chains. For every CDR3 protein sequence, its rows merge into one entry that carries the most common genes and DNA. The sample includes some 170,000 distinct CDR3 sequences, with roughly two thirds observed a single time. The leading ten clones occupy approximately 48% of the sample. Flow cytometry had shown CD8+CD57+ cell expansion in the patients selected for sequencing. The sample was sorted CD4+, CD8+, or CD8+CD57+ T cells (not recorded which) from PBMCs. The receptor set was obtained from a human donor with aplastic anemia.

The chain links TRBV20-1 to TRBJ1-6; 9 nucleotides agree with TRBD1. The V and J ends lost 6 bases and 6 bases, in that order; junction bases with no gene match: 3. This CDR3 is 13 amino acids long. In germline, CDR1 is DFQATT, CDR2 SNEGSKA (reference sequence). CDR3 sequence reads: CSAQGQGNSPLHF. The CDR3 bases are TGCAGTGCACAGGGACAGGGTAATTCACCCCTCCACTTT.

CDR3: CATSYMTASSYNEQFF. CDR3 DNA: TGTGCCACCAGTTATATGACAGCAAGCTCCTACAATGAGCAGTTCTTC. This chain connects TRBV24-1 to TRBJ2-1; a possible D gene is TRBD1 (5 bases). Germline lookup yields CDR1 KGHDR and CDR2 SFDVKD. Trimming took 6 bases from V and 0 from J, leaving 14 bases between them. The length of the CDR3 is 16 residues.

This clonotype was counted between two and nine times. V is TRBV7-2 and J is TRBJ2-3, with D perhaps matching TRBD2 (5 bases). The CDR3 loop spans 16 amino acids. Looked up from germline, CDR1 is SGHTA and CDR2 is FQGNSA. Trimming pared 0 bases from V and 0 bases from J, leaving 10 bases between. The CDR3 protein is CASSLARGRSTDTQYF. The CDR3 nucleotides are TGTGCCAGCAGCTTAGCACGGGGTCGAAGCACAGATACGCAGTATTTT.

This sequence joins TRBV12-3 or TRBV12-4 and TRBJ1-5; no clear D. The V end lost 3 bases, the J end lost 2 bases, and 20 bases lay between the germline ends. The CDR3 sequence is 18 residues long. DNA of the CDR3: TGTGCCAGCAGTTTTGGCGTCCGCTGGTCTAGGCGCAATCAGCCCCAGCATTTT. This gives the protein CASSFGVRWSRRNQPQHF.

For this clonotype: A read error is possible here, since a much larger clone lies one base away. V is TRBV6-4 and J is TRBJ2-3, with 9 nucleotides matching TRBD2. The germline gives CDR1 MRHNA, CDR2 SNTAGT. The CDR3 extends over 16 amino acids. With 3 bases clipped from V and 3 bases from J, the junction kept 7 bases outside the gene matches. This CDR3 is CASSEASGEGTDTQYF. In DNA, the CDR3 is TGTGCCAGCAGTGAAGCTAGCGGGGAGGGAACAGATACGCAGTATTTT.

Remarks on this clonotype: One junction end disagrees with the germline gene, perhaps due to a read error. V usage is TRBV10-3 and J usage is TRBJ2-1; D remains unclear. This CDR3 has 14 residues. Germline CDR1 is ENHRY and CDR2 is SYGVKD. CDR3 nucleotides: TGTGCCATCAGTGACCCTACAACCTACAATGAGCAGTTCTTT. Amino acids: CAISDPTTYNEQFF.

V and J are TRBV12-5 and TRBJ2-2; 9 bases map to TRBD1. CDR3 length equals 14 residues. With V trimmed by 2 bases and J by 7 bases, 2 bases remained unmatched. The germline V gene has CDR1 LGHNT and CDR2 FRNRAP. CDR3 DNA: TGTGCTAGTGGTTTGACAGGGGGCCACGGGGAGCTGTTTTTT. This gives the protein CASGLTGGHGELFF. The variable domain in full, with the rest retrieved from reference TRBV12-5 and TRBJ2-2, is DARVTQTPRHKVTEMGQEVTMRCQPILGHNTVFWYRQTMMQGLELLAYFRNRAPLDDSGMPKDRFSAEMPDATLATLKIQPSEPRDSAVYFCASGLTGGHGELFFGEGSRLTVL.

V gene TRBV10-3 combines with J gene TRBJ2-7; 13 nucleotides align to TRBD2. This CDR3 region has 14 residues. Losses at the gene ends were 6 bases for V and 7 bases for J; bases not matched to a gene: 6. CDR1 is ENHRY and CDR2 is SYGVKD in the germline V gene. CDR3 residues: CAISGTSGTLEQYF. The CDR3 DNA follows: TGTGCCATCAGCGGGACTAGCGGGACGCTGGAGCAGTACTTC.

The rearrangement joins TRBV15 to TRBJ1-5, with 8 nucleotides matching TRBD1. In germline, CDR1 is LNHNV, CDR2 YYDKDF (reference sequence). The V segment lost 5 bases and the J segment 7 bases; nucleotides outside the gene matches: 13. The CDR3 is made up of 16 amino acids. CDR3 residues: CATSSRTGHKGQPQHF. The CDR3 region has the DNA TGTGCCACCAGCTCCCGGACAGGGCATAAGGGGCAGCCCCAGCATTTT.

The V call is TRBV9, the J call TRBJ2-7; TRBD2 matches 10 bases. The germline V gene has CDR1 SGDLS and CDR2 YYNGEE. The J segment lost 9 bases and the V segment lost 2 bases, leaving 5 bases of the junction unmatched. The CDR3 contains 13 residues. CDR3 residues: CASSVGLAGAQYF. CDR3 DNA: TGTGCCAGCAGCGTCGGTCTAGCGGGAGCGCAGTACTTC.

This rearrangement joins TRBV10-3 to TRBJ2-1, with D possibly being TRBD1 (5 bases). The germline CDR1 and CDR2 sequences are ENHRY and SYGVKD. V dropped 4 bases and J dropped 8 bases, with 12 bases sitting between them. CDR3 length equals 13 residues. The CDR3 bases are TGTGCCATCAGTGCCACAGGTGATTATGAGCAGTTCTTC. This codes for CAISATGDYEQFF.

The chain joins TRBV5-4 to TRBJ2-7; the D gene is possibly TRBD1 (5 bases). This CDR3 comprises 14 residues. Trimming took 0 bases from V and 3 from J, leaving 10 bases between them. Germline V gene data show CDR1 as SGHNT and CDR2 as YYREEE (reference sequence). CDR3 DNA: TGTGCCAGCAGCTTGGAGGGGCCGAGCTACGAGCAGTACTTC. It translates to CASSLEGPSYEQYF.

The gene calls are TRBV12-3 or TRBV12-4 and TRBJ2-5, with unresolved D. Trimming took 5 bases from V and 4 from J, leaving 8 bases between them. This CDR3 has 12 residues. The CDR3 region has the DNA TGTGCCAGCAGTCTAACGGTAGAGACCCAGTACTTC. Translating it yields CASSLTVETQYF.

The gene calls are TRBV29-1 and TRBJ2-7; weak D call: TRBD1 (6 bases). The CDR3 spans 14 residues. The germline V gene has CDR1 SQVTM and CDR2 ANQGSEA. V lost 8 bases and J lost 1, with 18 bases in between. CDR3 sequence reads: CSLPSTGRSYEQYF. CDR3 sequence (DNA): TGCAGCCTCCCAAGCACAGGGCGTTCCTACGAGCAGTACTTC.